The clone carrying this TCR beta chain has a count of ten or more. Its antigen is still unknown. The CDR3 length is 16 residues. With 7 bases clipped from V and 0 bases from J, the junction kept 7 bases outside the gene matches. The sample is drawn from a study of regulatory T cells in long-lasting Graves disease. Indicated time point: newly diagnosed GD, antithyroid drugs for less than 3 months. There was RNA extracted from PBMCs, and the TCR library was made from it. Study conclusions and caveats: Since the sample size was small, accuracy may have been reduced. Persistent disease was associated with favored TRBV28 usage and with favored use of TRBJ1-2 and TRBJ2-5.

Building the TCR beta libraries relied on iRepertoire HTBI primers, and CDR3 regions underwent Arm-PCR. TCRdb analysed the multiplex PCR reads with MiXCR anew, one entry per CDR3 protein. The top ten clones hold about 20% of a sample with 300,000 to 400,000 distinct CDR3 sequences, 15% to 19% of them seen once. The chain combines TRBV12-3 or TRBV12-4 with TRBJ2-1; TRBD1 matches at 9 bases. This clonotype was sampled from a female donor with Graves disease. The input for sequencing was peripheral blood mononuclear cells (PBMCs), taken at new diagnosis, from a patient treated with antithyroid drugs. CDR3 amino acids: CASISGQGRSYNEQFF. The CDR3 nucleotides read TGTGCCAGCATTTCGGGACAGGGCCGCTCCTACAATGAGCAGTTCTTC.